Following are 7 T cell receptor beta chains from one sample sequenced in a study of blood T cell repertoires in COVID-19 (dated by TCRdb to 2019 to 2021). To prepare the library, the immunoSEQ multiplex PCR assay was applied. Entries here come from immuneACCESS through TCRdb and include only in-frame sequences with V and J called. Some clones fail to appear in such tables; in the studies checked, an unresolved V gene covers under half of the shortfall, and the cause of the remainder is unknown. A total of 280,000 or so clones appear in this sample, roughly 90% of them only once. The top ten clonotypes cover less than 3.5% of the sample. The sample was PBMCs or T cells enriched from blood (not recorded which). Every receptor here comes from a woman aged 50 to 60 who had been exposed to COVID-19.

V gene TRBV7-2 combines with J gene TRBJ1-5; 7 positions match TRBD1. After removal of 4 bases from V and 7 bases from J, the junction contained 4 bases not matched to a gene. The CDR3 is 13 amino acids. The germline V gene has CDR1 SGHTA and CDR2 FQGNSA. This chain's CDR3 is CASSSDRVQPQHF. The CDR3 coding sequence is TGTGCCAGCAGCTCCGACAGGGTACAGCCCCAGCATTTT.

The chain uses TRBV15 and TRBJ1-2, with D uncertain. Trimming cost V 1 base and J 8 bases, with 14 bases left between them. The CDR3 length is 14 residues. Germline V gene sequence: CDR1 LNHNV, CDR2 YYDKDF (reference sequence). CDR3 nucleotides: TGTGCCACCAGCAGAGGAGAGGGAATGGTCGGCTACACCTTC. Protein sequence: CATSRGEGMVGYTF.

The chain is built from TRBV28 and TRBJ2-1; D might be TRBD2 (7 bases). Trimming left V 0 bases short and J 3 bases short, with 15 bases between. The CDR3 is 17 residues long. The germline CDR1 and CDR2 sequences are MDHEN and SYDVKM. CDR3 in DNA: TGTGCCAGCAGTTTATGGGGGGGGCAGGGTAGCTACAATGAGCAGTTCTTC. Its translation: CASSLWGGQGSYNEQFF.

The chain has TRBV5-1 and TRBJ2-5; perhaps TRBD1 as D (5 bases). The ends were cut back, 3 bases at V and 0 bases at J, with 9 bases in the middle. CDR3 size: 14 residues. CDR1 is SGHRS, CDR2 YFSETQ, per germline. The CDR3 loop reads CASSSTAYQETQYF. The CDR3 nucleotides are TGCGCCAGCAGCTCGACAGCCTACCAAGAGACCCAGTACTTC.

The rearrangement uses TRBV11-2 and TRBJ1-2; weak D call: TRBD1 (6 bases). Germline CDR1 is SGHAT and CDR2 is FQNNGV. CDR3 length: 16 amino acids. Trimming took 6 bases from V and 0 from J, leaving 17 bases between them. The CDR3 bases are TGTGCCAGCAGGTCCATCGTACAGGGTTCTAACTATGGCTACACCTTC. Protein product: CASRSIVQGSNYGYTF.

The chain employs TRBV7-9 and TRBJ1-1; TRBD1 matches 8 bases. V gave up 3 bases and J gave up 4 bases; unmatched junction bases: 1. The CDR3 length is 13 residues. The germline V gene encodes CDR1 SEHNR and CDR2 FQNEAQ (reference sequence). The CDR3 here is CASSLGQVTEAFF. DNA of the CDR3: TGTGCCAGCAGCTTGGGACAGGTCACTGAAGCTTTCTTT.

This clone occurred once. V and J are TRBV6-5 and TRBJ1-5; D is unresolved. Germline loops: CDR1 MNHEY, CDR2 SVGAGI. The CDR3 sequence is 13 residues long. Trimming left V 7 bases short and J 4 bases short, with 11 bases between. The CDR3 loop is CASMPVGNQPQHF. Written as DNA, the CDR3 is TGTGCCAGCATGCCCGTCGGTAATCAGCCCCAGCATTTT.